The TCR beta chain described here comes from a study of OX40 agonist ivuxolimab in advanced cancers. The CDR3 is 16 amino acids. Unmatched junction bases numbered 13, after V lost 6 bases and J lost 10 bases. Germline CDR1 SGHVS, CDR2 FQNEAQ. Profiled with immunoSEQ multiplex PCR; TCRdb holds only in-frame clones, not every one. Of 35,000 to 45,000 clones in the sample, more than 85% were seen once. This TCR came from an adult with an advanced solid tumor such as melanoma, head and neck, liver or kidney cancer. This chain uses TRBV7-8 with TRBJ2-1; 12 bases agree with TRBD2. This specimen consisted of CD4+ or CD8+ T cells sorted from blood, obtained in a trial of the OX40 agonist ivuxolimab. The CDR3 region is CASSKTASGGAKEQFF. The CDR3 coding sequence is TGTGCCAGCAGTAAAACGGCTAGCGGGGGGGCGAAGGAGCAGTTCTTC.